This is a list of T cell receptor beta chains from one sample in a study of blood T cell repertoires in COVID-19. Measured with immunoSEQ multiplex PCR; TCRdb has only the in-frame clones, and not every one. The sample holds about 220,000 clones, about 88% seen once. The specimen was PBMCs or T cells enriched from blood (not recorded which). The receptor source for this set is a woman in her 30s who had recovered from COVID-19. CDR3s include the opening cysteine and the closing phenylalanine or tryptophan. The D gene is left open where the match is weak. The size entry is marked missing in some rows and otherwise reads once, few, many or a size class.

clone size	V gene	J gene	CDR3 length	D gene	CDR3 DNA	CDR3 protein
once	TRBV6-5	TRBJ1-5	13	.	TGTGCCAGCAGTTCCTACGGGGGGCAGCCCCAGCATTTT	CASSSYGGQPQHF
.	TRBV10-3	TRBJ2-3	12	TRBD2	TGTGCCATCAGAGCTCCTAGCGGGGGACAGTATTTT	CAIRAPSGGQYF
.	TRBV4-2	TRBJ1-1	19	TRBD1	TGTGCCAGCAGCCAAGACCCCGGGACAGGGGGCTTGTGGGGAACTGAAGCTTTCTTT	CASSQDPGTGGLWGTEAFF
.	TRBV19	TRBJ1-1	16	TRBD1	TGTGCCAGTAGTATCTCGGGCAGGGGGATGAACACTGAAGCTTTCTTT	CASSISGRGMNTEAFF
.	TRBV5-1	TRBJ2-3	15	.	TGCGCCAGCAGCTTGGAAAGCGGGAGCACAGATACGCAGTATTTT	CASSLESGSTDTQYF
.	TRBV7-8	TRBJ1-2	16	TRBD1	TGTGCCAGCAGCCTACGGACAGGTCTAGCTAACTATGGCTACACCTTC	CASSLRTGLANYGYTF
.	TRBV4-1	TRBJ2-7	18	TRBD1	TGCGCCAGCAGCCAAGAATGGGAAATGGAGGACAGGTCCTACGAGCAGTACTTC	CASSQEWEMEDRSYEQYF
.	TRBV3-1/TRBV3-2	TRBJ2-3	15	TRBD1	TGTGCCAGCACCTTAGGGGACAGATCCACAGATACGCAGTATTTT	CASTLGDRSTDTQYF
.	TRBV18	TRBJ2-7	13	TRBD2	TGTGCCAGCTCGCCCGCCAGGGAGGGCGAGCAGTACTTC	CASSPAREGEQYF
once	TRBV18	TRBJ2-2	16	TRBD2	TGTGCCAGCTCACGTAATAGCGGGGAGAACACCGGGGAGCTGTTTTTT	CASSRNSGENTGELFF
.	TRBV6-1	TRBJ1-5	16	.	TGTGCCAGCAGTGAAAGGTGGACAGATAGCAATCAGCCCCAGCATTTT	CASSERWTDSNQPQHF
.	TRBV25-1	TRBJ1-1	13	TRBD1	TGTGCCAGCGCCACAGGGGGGAACACTGAAGCTTTCTTT	CASATGGNTEAFF
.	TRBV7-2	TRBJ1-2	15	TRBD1	TGTGCCAGCAGCTTAGGGGACAGGGGTGTCTATGGCTACACCTTC	CASSLGDRGVYGYTF
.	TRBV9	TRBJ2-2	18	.	TGTGCCAGCAGCGGGATCTTCGCGGGTAGCGCGATCACCGGGGAGCTGTTTTTT	CASSGIFAGSAITGELFF
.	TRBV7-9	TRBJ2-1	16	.	TGTGCCAGCAGCTTGGTCCGGCTAGCGCCGTACAATGAGCAGTTCTTC	CASSLVRLAPYNEQFF
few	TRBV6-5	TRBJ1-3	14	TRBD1	TGTGCCAGCAGTTATGGCCAGGGGGCAAACACCATATATTTT	CASSYGQGANTIYF
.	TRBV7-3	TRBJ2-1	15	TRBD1	TGTGCCAGCAGCTTAGTTGCAGGGGGCCTCGATGAGCAGTTCTTC	CASSLVAGGLDEQFF
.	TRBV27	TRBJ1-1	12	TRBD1	TGTGCCACGAGACAGGGTGGTACTGAAGCTTTCTTT	CATRQGGTEAFF
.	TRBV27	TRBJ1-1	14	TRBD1	TGTGCCAGCCAAACAGGGGGCATGAACACTGAAGCTTTCTTT	CASQTGGMNTEAFF
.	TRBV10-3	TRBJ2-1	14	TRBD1	TGTGCCATCAGCGTCGGACAGGGAGACAATGAGCAGTTCTTC	CAISVGQGDNEQFF
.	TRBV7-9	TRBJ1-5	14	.	TGTGCCAGCAGCTTACATTCAGGCAATCAGCCCCAGCATTTT	CASSLHSGNQPQHF
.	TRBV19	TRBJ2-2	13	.	TGTGCCAGTTTGGAGGGGAGCGGCGGGGAGCTGTTTTTT	CASLEGSGGELFF